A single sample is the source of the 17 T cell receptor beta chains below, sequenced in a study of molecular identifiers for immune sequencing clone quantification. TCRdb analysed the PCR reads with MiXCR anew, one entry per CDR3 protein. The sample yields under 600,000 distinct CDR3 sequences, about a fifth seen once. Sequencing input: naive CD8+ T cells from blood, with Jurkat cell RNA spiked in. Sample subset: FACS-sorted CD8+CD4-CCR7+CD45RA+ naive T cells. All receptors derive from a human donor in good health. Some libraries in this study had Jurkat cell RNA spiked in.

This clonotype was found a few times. Here the CDR3 reads CASRSLAKNIQYF. CDR3 nucleotide sequence: TGTGCCAGCAGGTCCTTAGCCAAAAACATTCAGTACTTC. The J gene is TRBJ2-4, the V gene TRBV2; no reliable D call. Trimming stripped 6 bases from V and 0 bases from J, with 6 bases between. The CDR3 extends over 13 amino acids. Germline V gene lookup returns CDR1 SNHLY and CDR2 FYNNEI.

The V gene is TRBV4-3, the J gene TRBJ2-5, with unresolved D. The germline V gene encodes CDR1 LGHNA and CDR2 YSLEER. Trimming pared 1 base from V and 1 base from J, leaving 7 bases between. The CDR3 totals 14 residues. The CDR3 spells CASSQGLFQETQYF. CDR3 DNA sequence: TGCGCCAGCAGCCAAGGTCTTTTCCAAGAGACCCAGTACTTC.

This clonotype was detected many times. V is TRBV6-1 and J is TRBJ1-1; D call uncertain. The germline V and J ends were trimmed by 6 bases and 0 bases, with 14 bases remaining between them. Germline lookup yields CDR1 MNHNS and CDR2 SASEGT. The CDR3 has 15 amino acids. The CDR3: CASSLVWSVNTEAFF. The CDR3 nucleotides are TGTGCCAGCAGCCTGGTATGGTCCGTGAACACTGAAGCTTTCTTT.

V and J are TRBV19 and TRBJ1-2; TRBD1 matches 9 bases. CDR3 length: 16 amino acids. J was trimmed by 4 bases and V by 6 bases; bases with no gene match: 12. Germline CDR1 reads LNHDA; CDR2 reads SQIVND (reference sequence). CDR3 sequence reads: CASSVAWGQGPYGYTF. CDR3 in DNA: TGTGCCAGTAGCGTCGCTTGGGGACAGGGTCCCTATGGCTACACCTTC.

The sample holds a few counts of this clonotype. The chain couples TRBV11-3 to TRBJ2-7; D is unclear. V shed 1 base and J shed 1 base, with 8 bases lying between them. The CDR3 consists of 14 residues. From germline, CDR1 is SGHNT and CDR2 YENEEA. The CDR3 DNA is TGTGCCAGCAGCTTAGCTTTTCCTTCCTACGAGCAGTACTTC. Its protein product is CASSLAFPSYEQYF. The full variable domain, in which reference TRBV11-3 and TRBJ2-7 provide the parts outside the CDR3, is EAGVVQSPRYKIIEKKQPVAFWCNPISGHNTLYWYLQNLGQGPELLIRYENEEAVDDSQLPKDRFSAERLKGVDSTLKIQPAELGDSAVYLCASSLAFPSYEQYFGPGTRLTVT.

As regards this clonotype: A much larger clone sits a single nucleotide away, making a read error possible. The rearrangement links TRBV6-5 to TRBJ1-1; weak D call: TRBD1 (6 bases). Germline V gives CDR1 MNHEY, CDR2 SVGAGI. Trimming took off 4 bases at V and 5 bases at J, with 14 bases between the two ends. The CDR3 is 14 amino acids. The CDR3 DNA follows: TGTGCCAGCAGTTTCGGACGGGGGGCAACTGAAGCTTTCTTT. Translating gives CASSFGRGATEAFF.

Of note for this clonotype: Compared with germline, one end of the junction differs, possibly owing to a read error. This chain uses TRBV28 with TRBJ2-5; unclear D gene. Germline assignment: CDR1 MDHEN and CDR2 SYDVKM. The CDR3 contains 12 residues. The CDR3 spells CASTSGEETRYF. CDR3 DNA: TGTGCCAGCACCTCTGGTGAAGAGACCCGGTACTTC.

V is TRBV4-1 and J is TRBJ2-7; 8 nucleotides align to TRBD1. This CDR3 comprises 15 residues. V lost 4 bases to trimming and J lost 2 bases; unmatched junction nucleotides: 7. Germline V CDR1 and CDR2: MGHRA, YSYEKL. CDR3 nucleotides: TGCGCCAGCAGCCTCGGACAGGGTATAACCTACGAGCAGTACTTC. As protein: CASSLGQGITYEQYF.

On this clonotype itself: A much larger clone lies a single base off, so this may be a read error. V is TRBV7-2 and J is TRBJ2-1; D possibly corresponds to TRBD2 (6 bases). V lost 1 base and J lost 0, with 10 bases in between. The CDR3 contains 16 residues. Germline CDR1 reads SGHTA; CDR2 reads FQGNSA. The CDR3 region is CASSLERVSSYNEQFF. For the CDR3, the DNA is TGTGCCAGCAGCTTAGAGCGGGTGAGCTCCTACAATGAGCAGTTCTTC.

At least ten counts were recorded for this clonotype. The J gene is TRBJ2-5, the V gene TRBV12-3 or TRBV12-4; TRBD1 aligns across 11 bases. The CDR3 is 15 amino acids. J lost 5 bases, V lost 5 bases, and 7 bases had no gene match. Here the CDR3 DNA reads TGTGCCAGCAGTCCCCGGGACAGGGGGTTGGAGACCCAGTACTTC. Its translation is CASSPRDRGLETQYF.

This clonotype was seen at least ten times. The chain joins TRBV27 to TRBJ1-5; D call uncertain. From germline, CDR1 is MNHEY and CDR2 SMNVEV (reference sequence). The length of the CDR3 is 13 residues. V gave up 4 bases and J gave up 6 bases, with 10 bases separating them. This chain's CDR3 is CASSSLVGQPQHF. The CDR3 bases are TGTGCCAGCAGTTCCCTGGTAGGTCAGCCCCAGCATTTT.

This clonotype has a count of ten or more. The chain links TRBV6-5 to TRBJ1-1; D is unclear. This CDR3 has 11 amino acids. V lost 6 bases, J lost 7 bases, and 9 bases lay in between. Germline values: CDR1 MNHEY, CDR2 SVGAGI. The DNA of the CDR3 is TGTGCCAGCAGGGGTACTGATGAAGCTTTCTTT. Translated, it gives CASRGTDEAFF.

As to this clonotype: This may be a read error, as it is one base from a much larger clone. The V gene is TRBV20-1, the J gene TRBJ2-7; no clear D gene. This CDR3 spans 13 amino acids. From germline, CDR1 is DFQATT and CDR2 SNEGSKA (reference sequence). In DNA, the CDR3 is TGCAGTGCTAGAAGCAGTTTTCCCTACGGGCAGTACTTC. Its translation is CSARSSFPYGQYF.

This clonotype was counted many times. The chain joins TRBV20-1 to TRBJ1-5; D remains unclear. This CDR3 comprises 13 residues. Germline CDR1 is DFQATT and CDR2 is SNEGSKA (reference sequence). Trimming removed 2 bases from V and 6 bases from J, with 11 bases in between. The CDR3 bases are TGCAGTGCTAGACCCCCGGTGGGTCAGCCCCAGCATTTT. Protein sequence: CSARPPVGQPQHF.

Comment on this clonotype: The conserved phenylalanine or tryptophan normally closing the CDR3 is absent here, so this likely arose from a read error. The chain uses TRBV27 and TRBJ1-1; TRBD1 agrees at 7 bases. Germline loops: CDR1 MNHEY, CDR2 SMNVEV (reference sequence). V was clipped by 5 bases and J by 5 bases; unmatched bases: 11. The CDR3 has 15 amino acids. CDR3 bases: TGTGCCAGCAGTCCAGAGACAGGGAGGGAGACTGAAGCTTTCCTT. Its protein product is CASSPETGRETEAFL.

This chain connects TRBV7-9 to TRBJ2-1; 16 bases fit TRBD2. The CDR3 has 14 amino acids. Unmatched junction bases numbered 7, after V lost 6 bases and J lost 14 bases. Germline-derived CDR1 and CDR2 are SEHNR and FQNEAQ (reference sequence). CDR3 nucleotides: TGTGCCAGCAGATCGGGACTAGCGGGGGGGCTGGAGTTCTTC. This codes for CASRSGLAGGLEFF.

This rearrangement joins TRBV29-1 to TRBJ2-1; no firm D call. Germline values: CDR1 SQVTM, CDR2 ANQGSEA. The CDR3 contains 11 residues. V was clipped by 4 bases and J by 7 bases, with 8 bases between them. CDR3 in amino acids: CSVGRMNEQFF. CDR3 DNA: TGCAGCGTTGGTAGGATGAATGAGCAGTTCTTC.